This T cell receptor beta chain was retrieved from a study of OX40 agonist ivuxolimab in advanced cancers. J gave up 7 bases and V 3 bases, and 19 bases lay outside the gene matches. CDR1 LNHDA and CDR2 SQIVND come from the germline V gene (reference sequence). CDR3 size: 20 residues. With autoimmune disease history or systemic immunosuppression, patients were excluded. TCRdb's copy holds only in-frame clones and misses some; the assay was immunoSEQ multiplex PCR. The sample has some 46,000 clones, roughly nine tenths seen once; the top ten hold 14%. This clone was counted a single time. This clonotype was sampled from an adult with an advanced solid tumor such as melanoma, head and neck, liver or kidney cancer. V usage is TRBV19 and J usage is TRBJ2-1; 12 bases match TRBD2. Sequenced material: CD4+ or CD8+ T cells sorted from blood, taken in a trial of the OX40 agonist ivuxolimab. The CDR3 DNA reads TGTGCCAGTAGTATTAGGTTACCGGGACTAGCGGGCAGGGAGGGTAATGAGCAGTTCTTC. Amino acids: CASSIRLPGLAGREGNEQFF.